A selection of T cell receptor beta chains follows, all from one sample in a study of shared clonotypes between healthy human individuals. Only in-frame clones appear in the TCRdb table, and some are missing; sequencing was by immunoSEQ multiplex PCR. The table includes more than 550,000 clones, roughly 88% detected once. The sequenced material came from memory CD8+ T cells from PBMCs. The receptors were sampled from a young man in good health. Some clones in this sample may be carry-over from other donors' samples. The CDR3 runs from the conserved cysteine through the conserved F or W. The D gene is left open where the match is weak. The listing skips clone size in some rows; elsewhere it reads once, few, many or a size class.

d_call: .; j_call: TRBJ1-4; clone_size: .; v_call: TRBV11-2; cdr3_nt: TGTGCCAGCAGCTTAGAGGGCGCAAGGGAAAAACTGTTTTTT; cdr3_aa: CASSLEGAREKLFF
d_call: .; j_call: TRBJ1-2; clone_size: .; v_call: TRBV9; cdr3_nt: TGTGCCAGCAGCGTATTGGACGGAGTCAACTATGGCTACACCTTC; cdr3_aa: CASSVLDGVNYGYTF
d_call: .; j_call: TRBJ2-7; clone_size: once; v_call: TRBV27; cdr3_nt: TGTGCCAGCAGTTGGGGGGAAACCTACGAGCAGTACTTC; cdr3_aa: CASSWGETYEQYF
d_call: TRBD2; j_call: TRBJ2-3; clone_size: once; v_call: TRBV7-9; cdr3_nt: TGTGCCAGCAGCTCGCGGGAGCGGGACACAGATACGCAGTATTTT; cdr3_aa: CASSSRERDTDTQYF
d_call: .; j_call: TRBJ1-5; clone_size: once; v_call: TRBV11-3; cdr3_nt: TGTGCCATCCCCGCGGGCTGCGCCTCCAATCAGCCCCAGCATTTT; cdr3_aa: CAIPAGCASNQPQHF
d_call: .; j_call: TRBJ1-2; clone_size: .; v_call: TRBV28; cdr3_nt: TGTGCCAGCAGTAGGTGGACAGCGGACCGATCCTGGCATGGCTACACCTTC; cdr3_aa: CASSRWTADRSWHGYTF
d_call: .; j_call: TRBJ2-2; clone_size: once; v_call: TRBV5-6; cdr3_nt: TGTGCCAGCAGGACCCTGATGGGGGGGCCCACCGGGGAGCTGTTTTTT; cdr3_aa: CASRTLMGGPTGELFF
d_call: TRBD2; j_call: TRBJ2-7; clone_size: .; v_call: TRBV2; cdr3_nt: TGTGCCAGCAGTGTAGGGACTAGCGGGAATATCTACGAGCAGTACTTC; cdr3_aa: CASSVGTSGNIYEQYF
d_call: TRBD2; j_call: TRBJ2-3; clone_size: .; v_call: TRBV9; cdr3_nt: TGTGCCAGCAGCGGAGGGACTAGCGAGGCAGATACGCAGTATTTT; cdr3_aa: CASSGGTSEADTQYF
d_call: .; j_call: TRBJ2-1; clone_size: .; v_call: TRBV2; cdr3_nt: .; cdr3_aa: CASILASGPDEQFF
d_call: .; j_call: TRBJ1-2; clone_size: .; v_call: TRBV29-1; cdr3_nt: TGCAGCCCTAAAGGGTATGGCTACACCTTC; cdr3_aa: CSPKGYGYTF
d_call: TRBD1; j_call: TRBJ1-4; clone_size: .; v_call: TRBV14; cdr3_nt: TGTGCCAGCAGCCAAGATACAAGGACAGGGGATGCGATGAATGACAAACTGTTTTTT; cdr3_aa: CASSQDTRTGDAMNDKLFF
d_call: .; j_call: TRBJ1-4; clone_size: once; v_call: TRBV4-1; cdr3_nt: TGCGCCAGCAGCCACCCCACCGGGGTTTCAGGAAAACTGTTTTTT; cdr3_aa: CASSHPTGVSGKLFF
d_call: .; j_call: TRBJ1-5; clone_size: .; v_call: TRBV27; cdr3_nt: TGTGCCAGCAGTTTCCGGGGTCAGCCCCAGCATTTT; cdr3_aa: CASSFRGQPQHF
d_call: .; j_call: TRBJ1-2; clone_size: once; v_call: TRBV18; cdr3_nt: TGTGCCAGCTCACGCCGACCTGAGGCCGATGGCTACACCTTC; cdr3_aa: CASSRRPEADGYTF
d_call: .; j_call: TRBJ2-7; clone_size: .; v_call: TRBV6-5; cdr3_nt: TGTGCCAGCAGTTACTCACGGGCCTCCTACGAGCAGTACTTC; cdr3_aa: CASSYSRASYEQYF
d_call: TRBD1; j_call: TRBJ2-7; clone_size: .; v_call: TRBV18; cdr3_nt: TGTGCCAGCTCTCCGAGCATGGGACAGGGCTACGAGCAGTACTTC; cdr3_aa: CASSPSMGQGYEQYF
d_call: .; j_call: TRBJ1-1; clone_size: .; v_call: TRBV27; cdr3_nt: TGTGCCAGCAGTTTTGCTCGGGTAGAAGCTTTCTTT; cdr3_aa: CASSFARVEAFF
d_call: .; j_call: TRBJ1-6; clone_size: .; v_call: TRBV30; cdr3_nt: TGTGCCTGGAGTGTAGGGGAATATAATTCACCCCTCCACTTT; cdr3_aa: CAWSVGEYNSPLHF
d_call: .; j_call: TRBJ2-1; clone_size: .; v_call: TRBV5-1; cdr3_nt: TGCGCCAGCAGCCAGGATAGCGTTGGTGAGCAGTTCTTC; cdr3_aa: CASSQDSVGEQFF
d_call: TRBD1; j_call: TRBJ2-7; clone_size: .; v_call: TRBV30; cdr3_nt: TGTGCCTGCACGGGACAGGGCTACGAGCAGTACTTC; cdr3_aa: CACTGQGYEQYF
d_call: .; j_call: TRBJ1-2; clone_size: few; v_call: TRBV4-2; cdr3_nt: TGTGCCAGCAGCCAAGATGGCCAGGGTGGCTATGGCTACACCTTC; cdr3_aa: CASSQDGQGGYGYTF
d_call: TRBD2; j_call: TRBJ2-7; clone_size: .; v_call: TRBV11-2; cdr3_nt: TGTGCCAGCAGCTCTACCGGGGAGGGGATATTGTCCTACGAGCAGTACTTC; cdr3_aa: CASSSTGEGILSYEQYF
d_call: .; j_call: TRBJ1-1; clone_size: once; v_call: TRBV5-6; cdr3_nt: TGTGCCAGCAGCTCCAGACGGCGCACTGAAGCTTTCTTT; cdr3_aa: CASSSRRRTEAFF
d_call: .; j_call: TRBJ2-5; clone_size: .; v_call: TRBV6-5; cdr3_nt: TGTGCCAGCAGCCCCCCTGGGGTTGGTCAAGAGACCCAGTACTTC; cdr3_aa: CASSPPGVGQETQYF
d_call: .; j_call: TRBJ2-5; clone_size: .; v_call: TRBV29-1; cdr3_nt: TGCAGCGTTGAAGGCTCGGAGCGGAGGGTCGGATTAGGGGAGACCCAGTACTTC; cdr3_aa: CSVEGSERRVGLGETQYF
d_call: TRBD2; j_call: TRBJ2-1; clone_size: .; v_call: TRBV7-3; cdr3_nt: TGTGCCAGCAGCGAAACTAGCGCCCACGCCGGGGAGCAGTTCTTC; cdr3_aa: CASSETSAHAGEQFF